The rows below give T cell receptor beta chains drawn from one sample of a study of beta chain features in type 1 diabetes. Assay used: immunoSEQ multiplex PCR; TCRdb lists only in-frame clones, some missing. The table lists about 300,000 clones, roughly 14% of them singletons, with 0.015% in the top ten. The sequencing input was naive CD4+ T cells from blood. The receptors come from a woman aged 18-35 years with type 1 diabetes. CDR3s include the opening cysteine and the closing phenylalanine or tryptophan. D genes are given only for firm matches. The size field is filled for only some rows; it gives once, few, many or a size class.

clone size	V gene	D gene	J gene	CDR3 protein	CDR3 DNA
few	TRBV20-1	.	TRBJ1-1	CSARWNSEAFF	TGCAGTGCTAGATGGAACAGTGAAGCTTTCTTT
few	TRBV30	.	TRBJ1-1	CAWDRETEAFF	TGTGCCTGGGACCGGGAAACTGAAGCTTTCTTT
.	TRBV4-1	TRBD2	TRBJ2-3	CASSRTLNGAGGTDTQYF	TGCGCCAGCAGCCGCACCCTCAACGGAGCGGGGGGGACAGATACGCAGTATTTT
.	TRBV7-2	.	TRBJ1-2	CASSSPTGIGYGYTF	TGTGCCAGCAGCTCCCCAACAGGGATCGGCTATGGCTACACCTTC
.	TRBV30	.	TRBJ1-4	CAWGRLATNEKLFF	TGTGCCTGGGGCAGACTTGCAACTAATGAAAAACTGTTTTTT
few	TRBV29-1	TRBD1	TRBJ1-5	CSPNGMDRGPNYSNQPQHF	TGCAGCCCAAACGGAATGGACAGGGGCCCCAATTATAGCAATCAGCCCCAGCATTTT
.	TRBV9	TRBD2	TRBJ2-1	CASSGGLAAYNEQFF	TGTGCCAGCAGCGGGGGACTAGCGGCCTACAATGAGCAGTTCTTC
.	TRBV4-3	.	TRBJ1-1	CASSLSGFTEAFF	TGCGCCAGCAGCCTTTCAGGGTTCACTGAAGCTTTCTTT
few	TRBV7-2	TRBD2	TRBJ2-3	CASSTPGGTQYF	TGTGCCAGCAGCACACCGGGGGGTACGCAGTATTTT
few	TRBV11-2	TRBD1	TRBJ2-1	CASSPRILGQGAWNEQFF	TGTGCCAGCAGCCCTAGAATCCTCGGACAGGGGGCTTGGAATGAGCAGTTCTTC
many	TRBV7-9	TRBD1	TRBJ2-4	CASSSGQTNIQYF	TGTGCCAGCAGCTCGGGACAGACAAACATTCAGTACTTC
.	TRBV10-3	TRBD1	TRBJ2-7	CAISGGTGTEQYF	TGTGCCATCAGTGGAGGGACAGGGACCGAGCAGTACTTC
.	TRBV30	.	TRBJ2-7	CAWNPPGFQKYEQYF	TGTGCCTGGAATCCTCCGGGTTTTCAAAAATACGAGCAGTACTTC
.	TRBV5-8	TRBD2	TRBJ2-5	CASSFLAGVGQETQYF	TGTGCCAGCAGCTTCCTGGCGGGAGTCGGTCAAGAGACCCAGTACTTC
few	TRBV7-2	TRBD2	TRBJ2-1	CASSPRTSGTHEQFF	TGTGCCAGCAGCCCTCGGACTAGCGGGACCCATGAGCAGTTCTTC
.	TRBV29-1	TRBD2	TRBJ2-1	CSVGGGREGRKYNEQFF	TGCAGCGTTGGCGGCGGTCGGGAGGGCCGCAAGTACAATGAGCAGTTCTTC
.	TRBV4-3	.	TRBJ1-1	CASSQERTGVYTEAFF	TGCGCCAGCAGCCAAGAAAGAACCGGGGTCTACACTGAAGCTTTCTTT
.	TRBV5-4	TRBD2	TRBJ2-6	CASRLRGSTGANVLTF	TGTGCCAGCAGATTGCGGGGGAGTACTGGGGCCAACGTCCTGACTTTC
.	TRBV27	TRBD1	TRBJ1-2	CASSNDRVYGYTF	TGTGCCAGCAGTAACGACAGGGTCTATGGCTACACCTTC
.	TRBV4-2	.	TRBJ2-7	CASSPTFGSSYEQYF	TGTGCCAGCAGCCCTACTTTCGGGAGCTCCTACGAGCAGTACTTC
few	TRBV30	.	TRBJ2-7	CAWRRGPPGQYEQYF	TGTGCCTGGAGGAGGGGTCCCCCAGGACAGTACGAGCAGTACTTC
.	TRBV18	.	TRBJ2-1	CASSPPARASYNEQFF	TGTGCCAGCTCACCACCAGCAAGAGCCTCCTACAATGAGCAGTTCTTC
.	TRBV11-2	.	TRBJ1-1	CASSSPGGYTEAFF	TGTGCCAGCAGCTCCCCGGGAGGCTACACTGAAGCTTTCTTT
few	TRBV29-1	TRBD2	TRBJ2-1	CSVQKGTSGWGGVDEQFF	TGCAGCGTGCAGAAGGGTACTAGCGGGTGGGGTGGTGTGGATGAGCAGTTCTTC
.	TRBV5-6	.	TRBJ2-4	CASTRTGYSDKNIQYF	TGTGCCAGCACCAGAACAGGGTATAGTGACAAAAACATTCAGTACTTC
.	TRBV6-5	.	TRBJ2-5	CASSWGRGRGETQYF	TGTGCCAGCAGTTGGGGGCGAGGGCGTGGGGAGACCCAGTACTTC
.	TRBV7-9	.	TRBJ1-5	CASSFDSGYQPQHF	TGTGCCAGCAGCTTCGACAGTGGGTATCAGCCCCAGCATTTT
.	TRBV19	TRBD1	TRBJ2-7	CASSRRGTDTYEQYF	TGTGCCAGTAGTCGCAGGGGGACAGATACCTACGAGCAGTACTTC
few	TRBV4-3	TRBD1	TRBJ2-1	CASSAGTGNYNEQFF	TGCGCCAGCAGCGCAGGGACAGGCAACTACAATGAGCAGTTCTTC